This note documents a single T cell receptor (beta chain) sequence. Its target is not known. Sampling of bone marrow took place during active disease in every patient. The library was built from roughly 400 ng RNA with molecular barcoded adaptors for alpha/delta and beta/gamma chains. Via MiXCR, TCRdb re-called the reads, giving one row per CDR3 protein. The profile covers some 140,000 distinct CDR3 sequences, with about 13% appearing a single time and about 8.6% taken by the ten largest. The germline gives CDR1 MGHDK, CDR2 SYGVNS. Between the trimmed V and J ends, which lost 0 bases and 5 bases, there was a span of 13 bases. The CDR3 has 15 amino acids. The source of the sample is a study of read filtering for tumor transcriptome and immune sequencing. Study background: Revised staging placed fewer than ten patients in R-ISS I, about 17 in II, six or seven in III. Per sample, TCR-region reads ranged about 4 to 11 million by IR-seq, about 75 to 1,300 by RNA-seq.

The study, taken as a whole, reports: Approximately 82% of IR-seq clonotypes had a single read, yet these held about 3.5% of reads.

The genes are TRBV25-1 and TRBJ2-5, with a possible D match to TRBD1 (6 bases). Sequencing used a population of CD138-negative cells sorted from bone marrow. This TCR was recovered from a donor aged 40 or over with multiple myeloma. CDR3 amino acids: CASSEYEQGWETQYF. The DNA for the CDR3 is TGTGCCAGCAGTGAATACGAGCAGGGGTGGGAGACCCAGTACTTC.